The rows below give T cell receptor beta chains drawn from one sample of a study of blood T cell repertoires in COVID-19. The protocol was immunoSEQ multiplex PCR, while the TCRdb copy is restricted to in-frame clones and leaves out a portion. The sample lists some 250,000 clones, 80% to 90% seen once, with 6.5% to 8.5% in the top ten. The sample comprised peripheral blood. The source is a woman aged 80 or over with COVID-19, enrolled during active disease. CDR3s include the opening cysteine and the closing phenylalanine or tryptophan. Each record gives: J gene, V gene, clone size, D gene, CDR3 DNA, CDR3 protein. A D gene is named only where the DNA matches it firmly. Expanded clones get a size class; other rows say once, few or many, or leave the size out.

TRBJ1-2	TRBV6-5	few	NA	TGTGCCAGCTCTCAGGGAAACTATGGCTACACCTTC	CASSQGNYGYTF
TRBJ2-7	TRBV7-3	NA	NA	TGTGCCAGCAGCCCAAACCGGGGATCATACGAGCAGTACTTC	CASSPNRGSYEQYF
TRBJ1-4	TRBV6-6	NA	TRBD1	TGTGCCAGCAGTTACAGAGGCGGGACAGGGGTAGAAAAACTGTTTTTT	CASSYRGGTGVEKLFF
TRBJ2-7	TRBV19	NA	NA	TGTGCCAGTAGATCCAGGGGGGCCTACGAGCAGTACTTC	CASRSRGAYEQYF
TRBJ1-2	TRBV7-6	NA	TRBD1	TGTGCCAGCAGCAAGGGACAGGGGGAAAGCGGCTACACCTTC	CASSKGQGESGYTF
TRBJ1-3	TRBV5-1	NA	TRBD1	TGCGCCAGCGGTAAAGGGACAGGCTCTGGAAACACCATATATTTT	CASGKGTGSGNTIYF
TRBJ1-4	TRBV5-1	NA	NA	TGCGCCAGCAGTTTGTTTGGGGGGGCCGGGGATGAAAAACTGTTTTTT	CASSLFGGAGDEKLFF
TRBJ1-4	TRBV3-1/TRBV3-2	once	TRBD1	TGTGCCAGCAGCCGGGCGGGACAGGCCTTTTCTAATGAAAAACTGTTTTTT	CASSRAGQAFSNEKLFF
TRBJ1-1	TRBV7-9	NA	NA	TGTGCCAGCAGCCTAAGCTTGACAGCTGAAGCTTTCTTT	CASSLSLTAEAFF
TRBJ1-2	TRBV6-5	NA	TRBD1	TGTGCCAGCACCAGGGGGACTTTATATGGCTACACCTTC	CASTRGTLYGYTF
TRBJ2-3	TRBV10-1	few	NA	TGCGCCAGCAGTGAACGCGGGGAAGGGGATACGCAGTATTTT	CASSERGEGDTQYF
TRBJ2-7	TRBV7-9	NA	NA	TGTGCCAGCAGCACCCAACGGGACACTTGGGAGCAGTACTTC	CASSTQRDTWEQYF
TRBJ1-2	TRBV6-6	NA	NA	TGTGCCAGCAGTTTAGGGGGGGGTAACTATGGCTACACCTTC	CASSLGGGNYGYTF
TRBJ2-1	TRBV6-5	medium-sized	NA	TGTGCCAGCGTTGGGACTTCCCTAGGTGAGCAGTTCTTC	CASVGTSLGEQFF
TRBJ1-4	TRBV14	NA	NA	TGTGCCAGCAGCCAGGCCTGGGAGGGCATCGGGGAAAAACTGTTTTTT	CASSQAWEGIGEKLFF
TRBJ1-4	TRBV7-2	NA	NA	TGTGCCAGCAGGCGGACCTCTCTGGGGGGACTGTTTTTT	CASRRTSLGGLFF
TRBJ1-2	TRBV3-1/TRBV3-2	NA	TRBD1	TGTGCCAGCAGCCCTGTCGGACAGGGCTATGGCTACACCTTC	CASSPVGQGYGYTF
TRBJ1-1	TRBV19	few	TRBD1	TGTGCCAGTGCGACCACAGGGGGGACTGAAGCTTTCTTT	CASATTGGTEAFF
TRBJ1-5	TRBV24-1	few	NA	TGTGCCACCAGTGGTACACAGATTAATCAGCCCCAGCATTTT	CATSGTQINQPQHF
TRBJ1-1	TRBV7-9	NA	NA	TGTGCCAGCAGCTTAGGGCTCTCTGAAGCTTTCTTT	CASSLGLSEAFF
TRBJ1-2	TRBV6-5	NA	NA	TGTGCCAGCACAGAGAGAACGGGGAGTGGTGGTGGCTACACCTTC	CASTERTGSGGGYTF
TRBJ2-7	TRBV19	few	NA	TGTGCCAGTGGCCGGGACATTACCTACGAGCAGTACTTC	CASGRDITYEQYF
TRBJ1-3	TRBV6-5	NA	NA	TGTGCCAGCAGTCTCAGCCGTCAGGGAGGAAACACCATATATTTT	CASSLSRQGGNTIYF
TRBJ1-6	TRBV7-2	NA	NA	TGTGCCAGCAGCCCTCGACAGACTAATTCACCCCTCCACTTT	CASSPRQTNSPLHF
TRBJ2-3	TRBV28	NA	TRBD1	TGTGCCAGCAAAGCCGGGACAGGGGTAGATACGCAGTATTTT	CASKAGTGVDTQYF
TRBJ1-2	TRBV28	NA	NA	TGTGCCAGCAGTTCGGGGGTCATGTATGGCTACACCTTC	CASSSGVMYGYTF
TRBJ2-5	TRBV7-9	NA	TRBD1	TGTGCCAGCAGCGGAGACAGGGGACGAGAGACCCAGTACTTC	CASSGDRGRETQYF
TRBJ2-7	TRBV3-1/TRBV3-2	NA	NA	TGTGCCAGCAGCCCTTCAGGGGCCCTGGTCTACGAGCAGTACTTC	CASSPSGALVYEQYF
TRBJ2-3	TRBV7-9	NA	TRBD2	TGTGCCAGCAGCTTTAGCGGGGCTACAGATACGCAGTATTTT	CASSFSGATDTQYF
TRBJ2-1	TRBV18	NA	NA	TGTGCCAGCTCACCCGGGATAGACGGGGATGAGCAGTTCTTC	CASSPGIDGDEQFF
TRBJ2-2	TRBV24-1	NA	TRBD1	TGTGCCACCAGTGACGCCGGGACAGGGACGACCGGGGAGCTGTTTTTT	CATSDAGTGTTGELFF